The T cell receptor beta chain under discussion was sequenced for a study of T cell responses to AZD1222 COVID-19 vaccine. Study information: The analysis combined second doses at about 4 or about 12 weeks. Whole-study results and caveats: Most donors were white British and more were female, and clonal diversity was possibly underestimated. Seropositive status at baseline applied to only a handful of AZD1222 recipients.

Trimming removed 2 bases from V and 3 bases from J, with 12 bases in between. Germline-derived CDR1 and CDR2 are SEHNR and FQNEAQ (reference sequence). The CDR3 sequence is 15 residues long. On this clone: The antigen is undetermined.

Sequencing used immunoSEQ multiplex PCR; TCRdb keeps in-frame clones, though not all of them. Of more than 110,000 clones in the sample, 70% to 90% were seen once. The sequenced sample was peripheral blood, obtained on day 0 of AZD1222 vaccination. This sequence was found in an adult in good health. This chain connects TRBV7-9 to TRBJ2-3; no clear D gene. The CDR3 bases are TGTGCCAGCAGCTTACAGAGTCTTGGGACAGATACGCAGTATTTT. This encodes CASSLQSLGTDTQYF.